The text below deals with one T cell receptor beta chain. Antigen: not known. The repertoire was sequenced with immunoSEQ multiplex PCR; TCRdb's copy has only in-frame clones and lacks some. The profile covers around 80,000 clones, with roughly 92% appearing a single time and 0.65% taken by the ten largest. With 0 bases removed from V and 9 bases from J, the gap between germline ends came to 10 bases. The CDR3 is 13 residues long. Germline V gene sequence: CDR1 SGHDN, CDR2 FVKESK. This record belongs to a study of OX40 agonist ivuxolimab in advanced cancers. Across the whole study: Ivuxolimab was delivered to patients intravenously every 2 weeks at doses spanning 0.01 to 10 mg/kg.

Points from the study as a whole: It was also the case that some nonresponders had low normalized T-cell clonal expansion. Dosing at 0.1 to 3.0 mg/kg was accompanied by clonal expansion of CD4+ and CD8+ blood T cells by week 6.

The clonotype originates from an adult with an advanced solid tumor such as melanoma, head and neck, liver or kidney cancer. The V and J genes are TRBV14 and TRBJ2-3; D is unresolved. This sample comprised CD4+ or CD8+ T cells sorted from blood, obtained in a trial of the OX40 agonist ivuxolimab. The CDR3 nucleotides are TGTGCCAGCAGCCAAGACGAGGTAGGAACGCAGTATTTT. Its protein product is CASSQDEVGTQYF.